This TCR beta chain is drawn from a study of CD8+ T cells in alopecia areata. Across the whole study: Grafting placed skin from roughly 6-13-month-old C3H/HeJ donors with spontaneous alopecia onto roughly 7-10-week-old female C3H/HeJ mice.

Extracted RNA was reverse transcribed into cDNA, the sequencing template. Clones were sequenced by immunoSEQ multiplex PCR, and TCRdb holds only the in-frame ones, with some missing. The table lists about 6,000 clones, with no singletons. Cutaneous lymph nodes were pooled and cells sorted by CD4, CD8alpha, NKG2D, NKG2ACE and more. Whole-study findings and limits: Alopecia totalis/universalis scalp especially showed more expanded CD8+ clones than normal scalp.

By sample share, this clone is medium-sized. The antigen is unknown. Mouse gene names apply. The observed sequence ends 4 residues before the CDR3 terminus, with the missing tail filled in from the germline J gene. There are 16 residues in the CDR3. V was pared by 1 base and J by 0 bases, with 3 bases of the junction left unmatched. Germline V gene sequence: CDR1 NSQYPW, CDR2 LRSPGD (reference sequence). The receptor comes from a C3H/HeJ mouse with alopecia areata. Mouse strain MHC haplotype: H2-k. The sample comprised CD8+ T cells sorted from a lymph node. This chain links TRBV1 with TRBJ1-2, with 9 bases matching TRBD1. The CDR3 region is CTCSAGRQGANSDYTF. The sequenced CDR3 bases are TGCACCTGCAGTGCAGGGAGACAGGGGGCAAACTCC.